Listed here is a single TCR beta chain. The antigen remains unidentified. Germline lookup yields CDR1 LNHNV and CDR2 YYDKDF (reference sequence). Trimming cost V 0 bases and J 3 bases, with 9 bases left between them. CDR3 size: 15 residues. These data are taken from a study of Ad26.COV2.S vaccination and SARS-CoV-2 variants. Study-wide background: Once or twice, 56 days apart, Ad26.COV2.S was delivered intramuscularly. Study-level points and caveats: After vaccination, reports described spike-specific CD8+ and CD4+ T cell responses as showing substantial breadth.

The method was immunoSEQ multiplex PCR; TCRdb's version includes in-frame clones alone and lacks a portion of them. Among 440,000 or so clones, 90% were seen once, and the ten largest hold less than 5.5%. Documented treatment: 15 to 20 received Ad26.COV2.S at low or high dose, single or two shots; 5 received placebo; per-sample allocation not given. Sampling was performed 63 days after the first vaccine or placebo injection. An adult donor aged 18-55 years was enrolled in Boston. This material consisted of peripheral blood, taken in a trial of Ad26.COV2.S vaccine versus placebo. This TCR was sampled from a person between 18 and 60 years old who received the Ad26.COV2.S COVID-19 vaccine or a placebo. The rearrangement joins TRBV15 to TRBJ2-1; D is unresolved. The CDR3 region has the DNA TGTGCCACCAGCAGAGATTCAGGTGACTACAATGAGCAGTTCTTC. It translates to CATSRDSGDYNEQFF.